Listed below are T cell receptor beta chains from one sample, sequenced in a study of blood T cell repertoires in COVID-19. Generated by immunoSEQ multiplex PCR, the TCRdb table keeps only in-frame clones and is missing some. The table records around 200,000 clones, about 85% of them present only once. Material for sequencing was peripheral blood. The source is a woman of 80 years or more with acute or convalescent COVID-19. Both conserved end residues are part of each CDR3. Fields, in order: CDR3 protein, CDR3 DNA, clone size, J gene, CDR3 length, D gene, V gene. D genes are given only for firm matches. The size field is filled for only some rows; it gives once, few, many or a size class.

cdr3_aa: CASSPRDHYGYTF
cdr3_nt: TGTGCCAGTAGCCCCAGGGATCACTATGGCTACACCTTC
clone_size: NA
j_call: TRBJ1-2
cdr3_length: 13
d_call: NA
v_call: TRBV19

cdr3_aa: CASSQGTVYEQYF
cdr3_nt: TGTGCCAGCAGCCAAGGGACAGTCTACGAGCAGTACTTC
clone_size: once
j_call: TRBJ2-7
cdr3_length: 13
d_call: NA
v_call: TRBV3-1/TRBV3-2

cdr3_aa: CASSLAAGDYEQYF
cdr3_nt: TGTGCCAGCAGCTTGGCGGCAGGGGACTACGAGCAGTACTTC
clone_size: NA
j_call: TRBJ2-7
cdr3_length: 14
d_call: NA
v_call: TRBV5-5

cdr3_aa: CASGRGGRAVGELFF
cdr3_nt: TGTGCCAGCGGTCGGGGGGGGAGGGCGGTCGGGGAGCTGTTTTTT
clone_size: NA
j_call: TRBJ2-2
cdr3_length: 15
d_call: TRBD2
v_call: TRBV6-5

cdr3_aa: CASSLVTAYEQYF
cdr3_nt: TGTGCCAGCAGCTTGGTAACAGCCTACGAGCAGTACTTC
clone_size: NA
j_call: TRBJ2-7
cdr3_length: 13
d_call: NA
v_call: TRBV5-6

cdr3_aa: CASSSGQGSYNEQFF
cdr3_nt: TGTGCCAGCAGCTCGGGACAGGGGTCCTACAATGAGCAGTTCTTC
clone_size: NA
j_call: TRBJ2-1
cdr3_length: 15
d_call: TRBD1
v_call: TRBV7-3

cdr3_aa: CAIRTGGDIDEQYF
cdr3_nt: TGTGCCATCAGGACAGGGGGCGATATCGACGAGCAGTACTTC
clone_size: NA
j_call: TRBJ2-7
cdr3_length: 14
d_call: TRBD1
v_call: TRBV10-3

cdr3_aa: CAIRGDRAYGYTF
cdr3_nt: TGTGCCATCAGGGGGGACAGGGCCTATGGCTACACCTTC
clone_size: NA
j_call: TRBJ1-2
cdr3_length: 13
d_call: TRBD1
v_call: TRBV10-3

cdr3_aa: CATKTGTATGELFF
cdr3_nt: TGCGCCACCAAGACAGGGACCGCCACCGGGGAGCTGTTTTTT
clone_size: NA
j_call: TRBJ2-2
cdr3_length: 14
d_call: TRBD1
v_call: TRBV5-1

cdr3_aa: CATSDFSEQYF
cdr3_nt: TGTGCCACCAGTGATTTCTCCGAGCAGTACTTC
clone_size: NA
j_call: TRBJ2-7
cdr3_length: 11
d_call: NA
v_call: TRBV24-1

cdr3_aa: CAISPGDIDLSEKLFF
cdr3_nt: TGTGCCATCAGCCCCGGGGACATCGACCTAAGTGAAAAACTGTTTTTT
clone_size: NA
j_call: TRBJ1-4
cdr3_length: 16
d_call: NA
v_call: TRBV10-3

cdr3_aa: CASSQGGYKERGTTGGNTIYF
cdr3_nt: TGTGCCAGCAGCCAAGGAGGGTACAAGGAGCGGGGGACGACCGGGGGAAACACCATATATTTT
clone_size: NA
j_call: TRBJ1-3
cdr3_length: 21
d_call: NA
v_call: TRBV3-1/TRBV3-2

cdr3_aa: CASSLGAVISYEQYF
cdr3_nt: TGTGCCAGCAGCTTAGGTGCGGTAATCTCCTACGAGCAGTACTTC
clone_size: NA
j_call: TRBJ2-7
cdr3_length: 15
d_call: NA
v_call: TRBV7-3

cdr3_aa: CASSHRTSGIRNTGELFF
cdr3_nt: TGTGCCAGCAGTCATAGGACTAGCGGGATCCGGAACACCGGGGAGCTGTTTTTT
clone_size: NA
j_call: TRBJ2-2
cdr3_length: 18
d_call: TRBD2
v_call: TRBV6-6

cdr3_aa: CASSQMTLQFF
cdr3_nt: TGTGCCAGCAGTCAAATGACTCTTCAGTTCTTC
clone_size: NA
j_call: TRBJ2-1
cdr3_length: 11
d_call: NA
v_call: TRBV3-1/TRBV3-2

cdr3_aa: CAWNGDRLNYGYTF
cdr3_nt: TGTGCCTGGAATGGGGACAGACTTAACTATGGCTACACCTTC
clone_size: NA
j_call: TRBJ1-2
cdr3_length: 14
d_call: TRBD1
v_call: TRBV30

cdr3_aa: CASSQDLAGQETQYF
cdr3_nt: TGTGCCAGCAGCCAAGATCTAGCGGGACAAGAGACCCAGTACTTC
clone_size: NA
j_call: TRBJ2-5
cdr3_length: 15
d_call: TRBD2
v_call: TRBV14

cdr3_aa: CAAGPGLAGGVGELFF
cdr3_nt: TGTGCCGCCGGCCCGGGACTAGCGGGAGGTGTCGGGGAGCTGTTTTTT
clone_size: NA
j_call: TRBJ2-2
cdr3_length: 16
d_call: TRBD2
v_call: TRBV9

cdr3_aa: CASKEAGAKETQYF
cdr3_nt: TGTGCCAGCAAGGAAGCGGGGGCCAAAGAGACCCAGTACTTC
clone_size: NA
j_call: TRBJ2-5
cdr3_length: 14
d_call: TRBD2
v_call: TRBV6-6

cdr3_aa: CASSLAGQSYGYTF
cdr3_nt: TGTGCCAGCAGCTTGGCGGGACAGAGCTATGGCTACACCTTC
clone_size: NA
j_call: TRBJ1-2
cdr3_length: 14
d_call: TRBD1
v_call: TRBV5-6

cdr3_aa: CASSVNPDYEKLFF
cdr3_nt: TGTGCCAGCAGCGTCAACCCAGATTATGAAAAACTGTTTTTT
clone_size: NA
j_call: TRBJ1-4
cdr3_length: 14
d_call: NA
v_call: TRBV9

cdr3_aa: CASSWDGSSYNEQFF
cdr3_nt: TGTGCCAGCAGCTGGGACGGGAGTTCCTACAATGAGCAGTTCTTC
clone_size: once
j_call: TRBJ2-1
cdr3_length: 15
d_call: NA
v_call: TRBV7-3

cdr3_aa: CASSPGLASGELFF
cdr3_nt: TGTGCCAGCAGCCCCGGACTAGCTAGCGGGGAGCTGTTTTTT
clone_size: NA
j_call: TRBJ2-2
cdr3_length: 14
d_call: TRBD2
v_call: TRBV6-5

cdr3_aa: CASSSNAAGMRYTF
cdr3_nt: TGTGCCAGCAGCTCCAACGCGGCAGGGATGCGCTACACCTTC
clone_size: NA
j_call: TRBJ1-2
cdr3_length: 14
d_call: NA
v_call: TRBV5-8

cdr3_aa: CAGRSSETSTDTQYF
cdr3_nt: TGTGCCGGCCGGTCTAGCGAGACTAGCACAGATACGCAGTATTTT
clone_size: NA
j_call: TRBJ2-3
cdr3_length: 15
d_call: NA
v_call: TRBV10-3

cdr3_aa: CASGLTGTGGYTF
cdr3_nt: TGTGCTAGTGGTTTAACAGGGACCGGTGGCTACACCTTC
clone_size: NA
j_call: TRBJ1-2
cdr3_length: 13
d_call: NA
v_call: TRBV12-5

cdr3_aa: CASTWDSRVGAYGYTF
cdr3_nt: TGTGCCAGCACTTGGGACAGTAGAGTTGGTGCCTATGGCTACACCTTC
clone_size: once
j_call: TRBJ1-2
cdr3_length: 16
d_call: TRBD1
v_call: TRBV2

cdr3_aa: CASSRTGPMNTEAFF
cdr3_nt: TGTGCCAGCAGTAGGACAGGCCCTATGAACACTGAAGCTTTCTTT
clone_size: NA
j_call: TRBJ1-1
cdr3_length: 15
d_call: TRBD1
v_call: TRBV25-1

cdr3_aa: CSVGSTGELFF
cdr3_nt: TGCAGCGTTGGGAGTACCGGGGAGCTGTTTTTT
clone_size: NA
j_call: TRBJ2-2
cdr3_length: 11
d_call: NA
v_call: TRBV29-1

cdr3_aa: CASSERWRSYEQYF
cdr3_nt: TGTGCCAGCAGTGAGCGGTGGAGATCCTACGAGCAGTACTTC
clone_size: once
j_call: TRBJ2-7
cdr3_length: 14
d_call: NA
v_call: TRBV6-1

cdr3_aa: CASSLVGGATNYGYTF
cdr3_nt: TGTGCCAGCAGCTTAGTTGGGGGGGCTACCAACTATGGCTACACCTTC
clone_size: NA
j_call: TRBJ1-2
cdr3_length: 16
d_call: NA
v_call: TRBV7-8

cdr3_aa: CASSIPGQSYNEQFF
cdr3_nt: TGTGCCAGTAGTATTCCGGGACAGTCCTACAATGAGCAGTTCTTC
clone_size: NA
j_call: TRBJ2-1
cdr3_length: 15
d_call: TRBD1
v_call: TRBV19

cdr3_aa: CASSLVGSGDTDTQYF
cdr3_nt: TGTGCCAGCAGCTTAGTAGGTAGCGGGGACACAGATACGCAGTATTTT
clone_size: NA
j_call: TRBJ2-3
cdr3_length: 16
d_call: TRBD2
v_call: TRBV7-9

cdr3_aa: CTSSRSLAGTDTQYF
cdr3_nt: TGTACCAGCAGCCGTTCTCTAGCAGGCACAGATACGCAGTATTTT
clone_size: once
j_call: TRBJ2-3
cdr3_length: 15
d_call: NA
v_call: TRBV11-2

cdr3_aa: CASSPDSNYGYTF
cdr3_nt: TGTGCCAGCAGCCCGGACTCAAACTATGGCTACACCTTC
clone_size: NA
j_call: TRBJ1-2
cdr3_length: 13
d_call: NA
v_call: TRBV7-2

cdr3_aa: CASSQGMTMRYEQYF
cdr3_nt: TGTGCCAGCAGCCAAGGGATGACGATGCGGTACGAGCAGTACTTC
clone_size: NA
j_call: TRBJ2-7
cdr3_length: 15
d_call: NA
v_call: TRBV14

cdr3_aa: CASSLGTVDEKLFF
cdr3_nt: TGTGCCAGCAGCTTAGGCACAGTAGATGAAAAACTGTTTTTT
clone_size: NA
j_call: TRBJ1-4
cdr3_length: 14
d_call: NA
v_call: TRBV7-9

cdr3_aa: CASSPRGGRTEAFF
cdr3_nt: TGTGCCAGTAGTCCTCGGGGGGGGAGGACTGAAGCTTTCTTT
clone_size: NA
j_call: TRBJ1-1
cdr3_length: 14
d_call: NA
v_call: TRBV19

cdr3_aa: CASSLTGLAGYNEQFF
cdr3_nt: TGCGCCAGCAGCTTAACGGGACTAGCGGGGTACAATGAGCAGTTCTTC
clone_size: NA
j_call: TRBJ2-1
cdr3_length: 16
d_call: TRBD2
v_call: TRBV5-1

cdr3_aa: CASSGSDRRSNQPQHF
cdr3_nt: TGTGCCAGCAGTGGGTCCGACAGAAGAAGCAATCAGCCCCAGCATTTT
clone_size: once
j_call: TRBJ1-5
cdr3_length: 16
d_call: NA
v_call: TRBV25-1